This passage covers 17 T cell receptor beta chains from one sample sequenced in a study of shared clonotypes between healthy human individuals. The table came from immunoSEQ multiplex PCR; TCRdb's copy has only in-frame clones and leaves some out. The repertoire holds some 450,000 clones, around 77% seen once, with 12% in the top ten. Sequencing was performed on PBMCs. The source of these receptors is a woman in her thirties or forties in good health. Some clones in this sample may be carry-over from other donors' samples.

Concerning this clone itself: This likely traces to a read error, being one base from a far larger clone. The J gene is TRBJ2-1, the V gene TRBV30; the D gene is possibly TRBD2 (5 bases). Germline-derived CDR1 and CDR2 are GTSNPN and SVGIG (reference sequence). This CDR3 has 13 amino acids. V lost 5 bases, J lost 5 bases, and 13 bases lay in between. The DNA for the CDR3 is TGTGCCTGGGCAGAGGAGGTCCACAATGAGCAGTTCTTC. It is translated as CAWAEEVHNEQFF. The full variable domain, completed using reference TRBV30 and TRBJ2-1, is SQTIHQWPATLVQPVGSPLSLECTVEGTSNPNLYWYRQAAGRGLQLLFYSVGIGQISSEVPQNLSASRPQDRQFILSSKKLLLSDSGFYLCAWAEEVHNEQFFGPGTRLTVL.

This clone appeared a single time. The V and J genes are TRBV18 and TRBJ2-5; 9 nucleotides align to TRBD1. CDR1 KGHSH and CDR2 LQKENI come from the germline V gene. CDR3 length: 13 amino acids. The V gene end was trimmed by 4 bases and the J gene end by 8 bases; junction bases not matched to a gene: 5. CDR3 protein: CASSQGTGQTQYF. As DNA, the CDR3 is TGTGCCAGCTCACAAGGGACAGGGCAAACCCAGTACTTC.

This clone has only one observation. J is TRBJ2-7 and V is TRBV6-6, with 10 bases lining up with TRBD1. Germline V gives CDR1 MNHNY, CDR2 SVGAGI (reference sequence). The CDR3 extends over 16 amino acids. The ends lost 7 bases at V and 3 bases at J; junction bases unmatched: 12. The CDR3 reads CASNEKVGQGLYEQYF. CDR3 DNA sequence: TGTGCCAGCAACGAGAAGGTGGGACAGGGGCTCTACGAGCAGTACTTC.

V is TRBV7-9 and J is TRBJ1-4, with D hard to call. Germline CDR1 is SEHNR and CDR2 is FQNEAQ (reference sequence). Between the trimmed V and J ends, which lost 4 bases and 8 bases, there was a span of 11 bases. This CDR3 contains 13 residues. CDR3 sequence: CASSSREGEKLFF. CDR3 sequence (DNA): TGTGCCAGCAGCTCCCGAGAAGGAGAAAAACTGTTTTTT.

Concerning this clone itself: With a much larger clone just one base away, this may be a read error. The chain links TRBV6-5 to TRBJ2-7; perhaps TRBD1 as D (5 bases). This CDR3 region has 14 residues. Per germline, CDR1 MNHEY and CDR2 SVGAGI. The CDR3 bases are TGTGCCAGCAGCCAGGGCAGGCAAACCTACGGGCAGTACTTC. Translating it yields CASSQGRQTYGQYF.

The chain couples TRBV7-9 to TRBJ1-2; D is ambiguous. The CDR3 length is 14 residues. Deletions cut 1 base from V and 7 bases from J, with 13 bases between. In germline, CDR1 is SEHNR, CDR2 FQNEAQ (reference sequence). The DNA of the CDR3 is TGTGCCAGCAGCTTAGGAGGTCTGAGTGGTGGCTACACCTTC. It translates to CASSLGGLSGGYTF.

This chain uses TRBV7-2 with TRBJ2-2, with D possibly called TRBD1 or TRBD2 (7 bases each). Trimming left V 5 bases short and J 2 bases short, with 18 bases between. Germline CDR1 and CDR2: SGHTA and FQGNSA. The CDR3 is 17 residues long. This CDR3 is CASSGYRGGPNTGELFF. The CDR3 DNA sequence: TGTGCCAGCAGCGGATACAGGGGAGGGCCCAACACCGGGGAGCTGTTTTTT.

The gene calls are TRBV7-8 and TRBJ1-2; D is undetermined. The CDR3 covers 13 residues. Germline CDR1 reads SGHVS; CDR2 reads FQNEAQ. Trimming stripped 5 bases from V and 0 bases from J, with 7 bases between. CDR3 loop: CASSPRPNYGYTF. The CDR3 nucleotides are TGTGCCAGCAGCCCCCGGCCTAACTATGGCTACACCTTC.

The genes are TRBV7-6 and TRBJ1-3; a weak D match, TRBD1 (5 bases). There are 15 residues in the CDR3. V gave up 5 bases and J gave up 0 bases, with 11 bases separating them. The V gene's germline CDR1 is SGHVS and CDR2 FNYEAQ. CDR3 in amino acids: CASSVDNPSGNTIYF. CDR3 coding DNA: TGTGCCAGCAGCGTGGACAACCCCTCTGGAAACACCATATATTTT. The variable domain in full, with the rest retrieved from reference TRBV7-6 and TRBJ1-3, is GAGVSQSPRYKVTKRGQDVALRCDPISGHVSLYWYRQALGQGPEFLTYFNYEAQQDKSGLPNDRFSAERPEGSISTLTIQRTEQRDSAMYRCASSVDNPSGNTIYFGEGSWLTVV.

V is TRBV18 and J is TRBJ2-3; no reliable D call. This CDR3 is built from 13 residues. The V and J ends lost 2 bases and 0 bases respectively, with 3 bases between them. The germline gives CDR1 KGHSH, CDR2 LQKENI. This CDR3 reads CASSPKSTDTQYF. The DNA of the CDR3 is TGTGCCAGCTCACCAAAAAGCACAGATACGCAGTATTTT. The whole variable domain, remainder taken from reference TRBV18 and TRBJ2-3, is NAGVMQNPRHLVRRRGQEARLRCSPMKGHSHVYWYRQLPEEGLKFMVYLQKENIIDESGMPKERFSAEFPKEGPSILRIQQVVRGDSAAYFCASSPKSTDTQYFGPGTRLTVL.

This clone was seen ten or more times. Other DNA sequences in the sample encode the same CDR3. The rearrangement joins TRBV18 to TRBJ2-5; no reliable D call. The CDR3 consists of 12 residues. Germline CDR1 KGHSH, CDR2 LQKENI. With 1 base removed from V and 2 bases from J, the gap between germline ends came to 2 bases. The CDR3 sequence is CASSPRQETQYF. The CDR3, as DNA: TGTGCCAGCTCACCACGACAAGAGACCCAGTACTTC.

This clone was observed many times. The rearrangement links TRBV6-1 to TRBJ2-7, with 10 bases that match TRBD2. V lost 2 bases to trimming and J lost 4 bases; unmatched junction nucleotides: 5. The germline V gene encodes CDR1 MNHNS and CDR2 SASEGT. The CDR3 loop spans 15 amino acids. The CDR3 nucleotides read TGTGCCAGCAGTGAACTAGCGGGAGTGAGGTACGAGCAGTACTTC. It specifies CASSELAGVRYEQYF.

The gene calls are TRBV11-3 and TRBJ1-2; TRBD1 aligns across 7 bases. From germline, CDR1 is SGHNT and CDR2 YENEEA. The CDR3 extends over 13 amino acids. J lost 7 bases, V lost 7 bases, and 9 bases had no gene match. This chain's CDR3 is CASNRQGEGGYTF. CDR3 nucleotides: TGTGCCAGCAACCGACAGGGAGAGGGTGGCTACACCTTC.

This chain links TRBV6-5 with TRBJ2-1, with D possibly being TRBD1 (7 bases). The germline gives CDR1 MNHEY, CDR2 SVGAGI. Trimming pared 2 bases from V and 14 bases from J, leaving 19 bases between. This CDR3 comprises 14 residues. CDR3 sequence reads: CASSYNPRGTAEFF. The CDR3 region has the DNA TGTGCCAGCAGTTACAATCCGCGCGGGACAGCGGAGTTCTTC.

Only one count was recorded for this clone. It is likely a read error: a sequence one base away is far more abundant. The CDR3 reads CASSLFQSIHGLPKNVQYF. The CDR3 nucleotides read TGTGCCAGCAGTTTGTTTCAGTCCATCCACGGGTTGCCCAAAAACGTTCAGTACTTC. This chain joins TRBV28 and TRBJ2-4; D ambiguous. The CDR3 contains 19 residues. The germline V gene has CDR1 MDHEN and CDR2 SYDVKM.

This clone occurred a few times. The chain couples TRBV5-1 to TRBJ1-1; TRBD1 matches 9 bases. This CDR3 is 16 amino acids long. Unmatched junction bases numbered 11, after V lost 2 bases and J lost 6 bases. Germline CDR1 and CDR2: SGHRS and YFSETQ. DNA of the CDR3: TGCGCCAGCAGCTTAGACAGGGGGAGGGGTGAGGCTGAAGCTTTCTTT. Encoded protein: CASSLDRGRGEAEAFF.

Written as DNA, the CDR3 is TGTGCCAGCAGCCCAGGGACAACTAACTATGGCTACACCTTC. It translates to CASSPGTTNYGYTF. This chain links TRBV9 with TRBJ1-2, with a weak D call TRBD1 (6 bases). The germline V gene encodes CDR1 SGDLS and CDR2 YYNGEE. V dropped 4 bases and J dropped 0 bases, with 10 bases sitting between them. The CDR3 runs to 14 residues.